The sequence of this TCR beta chain was determined in a study of blood T cell repertoires in COVID-19. This clone was counted between two and nine times. CDR1 is LNHDA and CDR2 is SQIVND in the germline V gene (reference sequence). V was pared by 7 bases and J by 4 bases, with 5 bases of the junction left unmatched. The CDR3 spans 13 residues. TCRdb's copy holds only in-frame clones and misses some; the assay was immunoSEQ multiplex PCR. The profile covers more than 250,000 clones, with approximately 90% appearing a single time and around 5.9% taken by the ten largest. This clonotype originated in a woman younger than 45 who had recovered from COVID-19. Sequencing input: PBMCs or T cells enriched from blood (not recorded which). V gene TRBV19 combines with J gene TRBJ1-1; 8 nucleotides line up with TRBD1. DNA of the CDR3: TGTGCCAGTAATCCAGGGGGCGTCACTGAAGCTTTCTTT. It encodes CASNPGGVTEAFF.